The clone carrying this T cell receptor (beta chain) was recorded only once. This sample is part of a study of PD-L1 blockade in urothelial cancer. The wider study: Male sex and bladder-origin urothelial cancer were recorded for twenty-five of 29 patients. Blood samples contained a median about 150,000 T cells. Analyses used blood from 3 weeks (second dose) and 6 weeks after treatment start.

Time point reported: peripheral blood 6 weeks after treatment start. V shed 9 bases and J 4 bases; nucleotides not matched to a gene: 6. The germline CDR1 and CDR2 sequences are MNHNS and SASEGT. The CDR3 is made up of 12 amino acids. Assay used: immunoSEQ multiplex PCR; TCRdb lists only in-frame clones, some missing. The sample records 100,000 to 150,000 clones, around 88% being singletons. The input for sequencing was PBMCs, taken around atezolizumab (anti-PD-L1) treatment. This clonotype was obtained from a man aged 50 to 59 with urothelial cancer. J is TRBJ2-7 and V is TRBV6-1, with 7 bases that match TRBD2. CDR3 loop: CASGGGTYEQYF. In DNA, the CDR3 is TGTGCCAGTGGGGGGGGTACATACGAGCAGTACTTC.